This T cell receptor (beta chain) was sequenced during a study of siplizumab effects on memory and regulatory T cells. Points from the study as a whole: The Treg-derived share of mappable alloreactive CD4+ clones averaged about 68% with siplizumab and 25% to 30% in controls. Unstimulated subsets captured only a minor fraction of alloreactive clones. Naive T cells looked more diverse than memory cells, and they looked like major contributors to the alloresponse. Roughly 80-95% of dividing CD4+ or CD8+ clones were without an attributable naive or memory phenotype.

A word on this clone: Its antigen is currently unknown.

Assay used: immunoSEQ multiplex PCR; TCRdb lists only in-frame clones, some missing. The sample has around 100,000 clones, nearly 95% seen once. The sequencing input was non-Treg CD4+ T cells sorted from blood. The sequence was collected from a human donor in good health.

In DNA, the CDR3 is TGTGCCACCAGCAGAGGAGGGGTGAGGAGCGGGGAGCTGTTTTTT. This translates into CATSRGGVRSGELFF. The chain employs TRBV15 and TRBJ2-2; D is possibly TRBD1 or TRBD2 (5 bases each). The CDR3 is made up of 15 amino acids. Germline CDR1 and CDR2: LNHNV and YYDKDF (reference sequence). The germline V and J ends were trimmed by 1 base and 7 bases, with 13 bases remaining between them.